These T cell receptor beta chains were read from a single sample in a study of CXCR3-negative and CXCR3-positive naive CD8 T cells. TCRdb re-called the 5' RACE reads, yielding one record per CDR3 amino acid sequence without DNA. This sample's clone table lists roughly 86,000 distinct CDR3 sequences. The sample was naive CXCR3- CD8+ T cells from blood. The receptor source for this set is a human donor in good health. Some clones in this sample may be carry-over from other donors' samples. Each CDR3 is given with its conserved first and last residue. Each record gives: CDR3 protein, J gene, V gene.

CDR3 protein: CASSEMEGFGQPQHF
J gene: TRBJ1-5
V gene: TRBV25-1

CDR3 protein: CASSVDLGLAVYEQYF
J gene: TRBJ2-7
V gene: TRBV7-2

CDR3 protein: CASSLGGGEQFF
J gene: TRBJ2-1
V gene: TRBV11-3

CDR3 protein: CASNPGANTEAFF
J gene: TRBJ1-1
V gene: TRBV19

CDR3 protein: CASSHTGDTQYF
J gene: TRBJ2-3
V gene: TRBV23-1

CDR3 protein: CAWSGDFTYEQYF
J gene: TRBJ2-7
V gene: TRBV30

CDR3 protein: CSARVAPGSGGPSTDTQYF
J gene: TRBJ2-3
V gene: TRBV20-1

CDR3 protein: CASSFGKWGETQYF
J gene: TRBJ2-5
V gene: TRBV12-3/TRBV12-4

CDR3 protein: CSARDLRGGGNQPQHF
J gene: TRBJ1-5
V gene: TRBV20-1

CDR3 protein: CSASRIGTGRNERYF
J gene: TRBJ2-7
V gene: TRBV20-1

CDR3 protein: CASSELAESSYEQYF
J gene: TRBJ2-7
V gene: TRBV6-1

CDR3 protein: CASSPRGRAYEQYF
J gene: TRBJ2-7
V gene: TRBV7-9

CDR3 protein: CASSHGQVKSYGYTF
J gene: TRBJ1-2
V gene: TRBV4-1

CDR3 protein: CASCESYEQYF
J gene: TRBJ2-7
V gene: TRBV25-1

CDR3 protein: CAWTGGQRNTGELFF
J gene: TRBJ2-2
V gene: TRBV30

CDR3 protein: CASSHVAGINYGYTF
J gene: TRBJ1-2
V gene: TRBV14

CDR3 protein: CASSKPDRDRVHEQYF
J gene: TRBJ2-7
V gene: TRBV21-1

CDR3 protein: CASSLRFRVAPSPLNQPQHF
J gene: TRBJ1-5
V gene: TRBV7-3

CDR3 protein: CSVELAGAAYNEQFF
J gene: TRBJ2-1
V gene: TRBV29-1

CDR3 protein: CSARDTLAGWGEQFF
J gene: TRBJ2-1
V gene: TRBV20-1

CDR3 protein: CSVGGGGSSYNEQFF
J gene: TRBJ2-1
V gene: TRBV29-1

CDR3 protein: CASSWTRQEQYF
J gene: TRBJ2-7
V gene: TRBV5-6

CDR3 protein: CASSHSDIGNEQYF
J gene: TRBJ2-7
V gene: TRBV23-1

CDR3 protein: CASSFPQQPQHF
J gene: TRBJ1-5
V gene: TRBV11-3